A selection of T cell receptor beta chains follows, all from one sample in a study of T cell responses to AZD1222 COVID-19 vaccine. This table comes from immunoSEQ multiplex PCR, and its TCRdb copy is limited to in-frame clones, with some not included. The top ten clones hold approximately 11% of a sample with about 35,000 clones, 80% to 90% of them seen once. The sample was peripheral blood, taken 28 days after the second AZD1222 dose. These receptors all stem from an adult who received the AZD1222 COVID-19 vaccine. CDR3s include the opening cysteine and the closing phenylalanine or tryptophan. A D gene is named only where the DNA matches it firmly. A clone size is listed for some rows: how often the clone was seen (once, few, many), or a class if it is expanded.

v_gene: TRBV5-6
d_gene: -
j_gene: TRBJ2-7
abundance: -
CDR3nt: TGTGCCAGCAGCTCTCTCGACAGGTTCTACGAGCAGTACTTC
CDR3aa: CASSSLDRFYEQYF

v_gene: TRBV27
d_gene: -
j_gene: TRBJ2-5
abundance: -
CDR3nt: TGTGCCAGCAGTTTACAAGAGGGGGAGACCCAGTACTTC
CDR3aa: CASSLQEGETQYF

v_gene: TRBV29-1
d_gene: -
j_gene: TRBJ1-3
abundance: -
CDR3nt: TGCAGCGTTGTGCCTAACTCTGGAAACACCATATATTTT
CDR3aa: CSVVPNSGNTIYF

v_gene: TRBV18
d_gene: -
j_gene: TRBJ2-5
abundance: -
CDR3nt: TGTGCCAGCTCACTCCAGCCAGTCTCCATGGAGACCCAGTACTTC
CDR3aa: CASSLQPVSMETQYF

v_gene: TRBV11-2
d_gene: -
j_gene: TRBJ2-3
abundance: -
CDR3nt: TGTGCCAGCAGCTTGCGGGTCACAGATACGCAGTATTTT
CDR3aa: CASSLRVTDTQYF

v_gene: TRBV7-2
d_gene: -
j_gene: TRBJ1-2
abundance: -
CDR3nt: TGTGCCAGCAGCTTAGATACCGTCGGATTCTATGGCTACACCTTC
CDR3aa: CASSLDTVGFYGYTF

v_gene: TRBV11-2
d_gene: -
j_gene: TRBJ2-7
abundance: once
CDR3nt: TGTGCCAGCAGCTTAGCTTCACTCTCCTACGAGCAGTACTTC
CDR3aa: CASSLASLSYEQYF

v_gene: TRBV7-9
d_gene: -
j_gene: TRBJ1-1
abundance: -
CDR3nt: TGTGCCAGCAGCTTATTGGGGAACACTGAAGCTTTCTTT
CDR3aa: CASSLLGNTEAFF

v_gene: TRBV19
d_gene: -
j_gene: TRBJ2-4
abundance: -
CDR3nt: TGTGCCAGTAGTATTATCATAGGCGAAAACATTCAGTACTTC
CDR3aa: CASSIIIGENIQYF

v_gene: TRBV7-2
d_gene: -
j_gene: TRBJ1-6
abundance: once
CDR3nt: TGTGCCAGCAGCTTAGGAGAGAATTCACCCCTCCACTTT
CDR3aa: CASSLGENSPLHF

v_gene: TRBV5-1
d_gene: TRBD1
j_gene: TRBJ1-1
abundance: -
CDR3nt: TGCGCCAGCAGCTCCGGGACAGGGTGGAACACTGAAGCTTTCTTT
CDR3aa: CASSSGTGWNTEAFF

v_gene: TRBV4-2
d_gene: -
j_gene: TRBJ1-5
abundance: -
CDR3nt: TGTGCCAGCAGCCAAGAACGCGGTCAGCCCCAGCATTTT
CDR3aa: CASSQERGQPQHF

v_gene: TRBV12-3/TRBV12-4
d_gene: -
j_gene: TRBJ2-5
abundance: once
CDR3nt: TGTGCCAGCACGGGGGACAGCCAAGAGACCCAGTACTTC
CDR3aa: CASTGDSQETQYF

v_gene: TRBV18
d_gene: -
j_gene: TRBJ2-5
abundance: -
CDR3nt: TGTGCCAGCTCACCACGGAGGGGACAAGAGACCCAGTACTTC
CDR3aa: CASSPRRGQETQYF

v_gene: TRBV7-2
d_gene: TRBD2
j_gene: TRBJ2-1
abundance: -
CDR3nt: TGTGCCAGCAGCGTTAGCGGGAGGCCTAGTAATGAGCAGTTCTTC
CDR3aa: CASSVSGRPSNEQFF

v_gene: TRBV29-1
d_gene: TRBD1
j_gene: TRBJ1-1
abundance: -
CDR3nt: TGCAGCGTTTACCTCCGGAGTACAGGGGGCACTGAAGCTTTCTTT
CDR3aa: CSVYLRSTGGTEAFF

v_gene: TRBV28
d_gene: -
j_gene: TRBJ1-2
abundance: -
CDR3nt: TGTGCCAGCAGTATCAAGGGCAGGGCCAACTATGGCTACACCTTC
CDR3aa: CASSIKGRANYGYTF

v_gene: TRBV9
d_gene: -
j_gene: TRBJ2-3
abundance: -
CDR3nt: TGTGCCAGCAGTCGAGCGCGGGCAGGCACAGATACGCAGTATTTT
CDR3aa: CASSRARAGTDTQYF

v_gene: TRBV3-1/TRBV3-2
d_gene: -
j_gene: TRBJ1-2
abundance: -
CDR3nt: TGTGCCAGCAGCCAAGATCCAGGGCACTATGGCTACACCTTC
CDR3aa: CASSQDPGHYGYTF

v_gene: TRBV28
d_gene: -
j_gene: TRBJ2-1
abundance: -
CDR3nt: TGTGCCAGCAGTTTATGGGGGCGCAGGCGCGAGCAGTTCTTC
CDR3aa: CASSLWGRRREQFF

v_gene: TRBV7-6
d_gene: TRBD1
j_gene: TRBJ1-4
abundance: -
CDR3nt: TGTGCCAGCAGCTGGCGGACAGGCTTTAATGAAAAACTGTTTTTT
CDR3aa: CASSWRTGFNEKLFF

v_gene: TRBV20-1
d_gene: -
j_gene: TRBJ1-1
abundance: -
CDR3nt: TGCAGTGCAACCCTCACGGGGAACGCTTTCTTT
CDR3aa: CSATLTGNAFF

v_gene: TRBV28
d_gene: -
j_gene: TRBJ2-1
abundance: -
CDR3nt: TGTGCCAGCCGACCCCCGGGGTCCTACAATGAGCAGTTCTTC
CDR3aa: CASRPPGSYNEQFF

v_gene: TRBV5-1
d_gene: -
j_gene: TRBJ1-1
abundance: -
CDR3nt: TGCGCCAGCAGCTTGGCCGGGGCCTACACTGAAGCTTTCTTT
CDR3aa: CASSLAGAYTEAFF

v_gene: TRBV5-1
d_gene: -
j_gene: TRBJ1-1
abundance: -
CDR3nt: TGCGCCAGCAGCCCGGGGACTCACGGGGGGCCGAGGGACACTGAAGCTTTCTTT
CDR3aa: CASSPGTHGGPRDTEAFF

v_gene: TRBV6-1
d_gene: -
j_gene: TRBJ1-1
abundance: few
CDR3nt: TGTGCCAGCAGTGAAACGTACCTTGCTGAAGCTTTCTTT
CDR3aa: CASSETYLAEAFF

v_gene: TRBV19
d_gene: -
j_gene: TRBJ2-6
abundance: -
CDR3nt: TGTGCCAGTTCACCCCGAGGAGGCTCTGGGGCCAACGTCCTGACTTTC
CDR3aa: CASSPRGGSGANVLTF

v_gene: TRBV28
d_gene: -
j_gene: TRBJ1-3
abundance: -
CDR3nt: TGTGCCAGCAGTACTACAAAGACAGGCTCTGGAAACACCATATATTTT
CDR3aa: CASSTTKTGSGNTIYF

v_gene: TRBV6-2/TRBV6-3
d_gene: TRBD2
j_gene: TRBJ2-1
abundance: -
CDR3nt: TGTGCCAGCAGTTACATGCGGGAGGGCCGAGGTGAGCAGTTCTTC
CDR3aa: CASSYMREGRGEQFF

v_gene: TRBV3-1/TRBV3-2
d_gene: TRBD2
j_gene: TRBJ2-7
abundance: once
CDR3nt: TGTGCCAGCAGCCGGGAACCTAGCGGGGCCTACGAGCAGTACTTC
CDR3aa: CASSREPSGAYEQYF

v_gene: TRBV4-1
d_gene: TRBD2
j_gene: TRBJ2-1
abundance: -
CDR3nt: TGCGCCAGCAGCCAAACCGGGACTAGCGGACTCAGGGGCAATGAGCAGTTCTTC
CDR3aa: CASSQTGTSGLRGNEQFF

v_gene: TRBV5-4
d_gene: -
j_gene: TRBJ2-2
abundance: -
CDR3nt: TGTGCCAGCAGCCTCCGGGGGGCCGTGAACACCGGGGAGCTGTTTTTT
CDR3aa: CASSLRGAVNTGELFF

v_gene: TRBV18
d_gene: -
j_gene: TRBJ1-3
abundance: -
CDR3nt: TGTGCCAGCTCACCACGGTCCGGTATCTCTGGAAACACCATATATTTT
CDR3aa: CASSPRSGISGNTIYF

v_gene: TRBV28
d_gene: TRBD1
j_gene: TRBJ1-2
abundance: -
CDR3nt: TGTGCCAGCAGTACCGGGGACAGAGCCTATGGCTACACCTTC
CDR3aa: CASSTGDRAYGYTF

v_gene: TRBV7-9
d_gene: -
j_gene: TRBJ1-2
abundance: once
CDR3nt: TGTGCCAGCAGCTTAGGCACAGGGACCGCTAACTATGGCTACACCTTC
CDR3aa: CASSLGTGTANYGYTF

v_gene: TRBV5-1
d_gene: -
j_gene: TRBJ2-3
abundance: -
CDR3nt: TGCGCCAGCAGCTTAGCGGACGGGGTGACAGATACGCAGTATTTT
CDR3aa: CASSLADGVTDTQYF

v_gene: TRBV12-3/TRBV12-4
d_gene: -
j_gene: TRBJ2-2
abundance: few
CDR3nt: TGTGCCAGCAGTTTAGAGGGTACCGGGGAGCTGTTTTTT
CDR3aa: CASSLEGTGELFF

v_gene: TRBV30
d_gene: -
j_gene: TRBJ2-5
abundance: -
CDR3nt: TGTGCCTGGAGTGTACGTGGGGCTGGGGAGACCCAGTACTTC
CDR3aa: CAWSVRGAGETQYF

v_gene: TRBV6-5
d_gene: -
j_gene: TRBJ1-4
abundance: -
CDR3nt: TGTGCCAGCAGCCCCATTAGGGATGAAAAACTGTTTTTT
CDR3aa: CASSPIRDEKLFF

v_gene: TRBV7-8
d_gene: TRBD2
j_gene: TRBJ2-7
abundance: -
CDR3nt: TGTGCCAGCAGCTTAGCGGGGGGACTAGCGGGATCCAGCTCCTACGAGCAGTACTTC
CDR3aa: CASSLAGGLAGSSSYEQYF

v_gene: TRBV20-1
d_gene: -
j_gene: TRBJ2-7
abundance: -
CDR3nt: TGCAGTGTTCCGGGCTCCTACGAGCAGTACTTC
CDR3aa: CSVPGSYEQYF

v_gene: TRBV6-5
d_gene: -
j_gene: TRBJ1-5
abundance: -
CDR3nt: TGTGCCAGCAGTTACTCGGCACGGGGGATCCATCAGCCCCAGCATTTT
CDR3aa: CASSYSARGIHQPQHF

v_gene: TRBV7-6
d_gene: TRBD2
j_gene: TRBJ2-7
abundance: -
CDR3nt: TGTGCCAGCAGCCACGGGGGACTAGCGGGCTACGAGCAGTACTTC
CDR3aa: CASSHGGLAGYEQYF

v_gene: TRBV28
d_gene: TRBD2
j_gene: TRBJ2-7
abundance: -
CDR3nt: TGTGCCAGCACCCTCCGGGAGGATGGGGCCTACGAGCAGTACTTC
CDR3aa: CASTLREDGAYEQYF

v_gene: TRBV6-2/TRBV6-3
d_gene: -
j_gene: TRBJ1-1
abundance: -
CDR3nt: TGTGCCAGCAGTTACTCGAAGAGTTCACGGAACACTGAAGCTTTCTTT
CDR3aa: CASSYSKSSRNTEAFF

v_gene: TRBV4-1
d_gene: -
j_gene: TRBJ2-5
abundance: -
CDR3nt: TGCGCCAGCAGCCAAGGGCAGGGGACGGAGACCCAGTACTTC
CDR3aa: CASSQGQGTETQYF

v_gene: TRBV11-3
d_gene: TRBD2
j_gene: TRBJ2-1
abundance: -
CDR3nt: TGTGCCAGCAGCTTGGCGGGGGGGCCGAGTAATGAGCAGTTCTTC
CDR3aa: CASSLAGGPSNEQFF

v_gene: TRBV28
d_gene: -
j_gene: TRBJ1-2
abundance: -
CDR3nt: TGTGCCAGCAGTTACCCCCAGCCGCCCTATGGCTACACCTTC
CDR3aa: CASSYPQPPYGYTF

v_gene: TRBV19
d_gene: TRBD2
j_gene: TRBJ2-7
abundance: -
CDR3nt: TGTGCCAGTAGTTCCGGGGGAGGGGCGGGCGAGCAGTACTTC
CDR3aa: CASSSGGGAGEQYF